This T cell receptor beta chain was sequenced for a study of T and B cells in COVID-19 patients. Background on the study: Blood was sampled from COVID-19 patients who were either actively infected or recovered. Most recovered patients had mild to moderate COVID-19 treated as outpatients. Findings of the study overall: Few blood samples existed from mildly ill patients during symptoms or early in severe cases.

This clonotype is medium-sized in the sample. The antigen is not known. From blood, about 240-550 ng of genomic DNA served as TRB template. Multiplex PCR with BIOMED2 TRB-A/B primer pools amplified TRB rearrangements. TCRdb called the multiplex PCR reads again in MiXCR, with one record for every CDR3 protein. The sample includes just over 7,000 distinct CDR3 sequences, 30% to 35% of them seen just once. The sequenced sample consisted of blood. This sequence originates from a human donor with active COVID-19.

The CDR3 DNA follows: TGTGCCACCAGCAGGACAGGGGGCTATGGCTACACCTTC. Amino acid sequence: CATSRTGGYGYTF. This rearrangement joins TRBV15 to TRBJ1-2; 9 bases match TRBD1. Germline values: CDR1 LNHNV, CDR2 YYDKDF (reference sequence). CDR3 length: 13 residues. V dropped 3 bases and J dropped 4; count of bases not matched to a gene: 0. Looking up the rest from reference TRBV15 and TRBJ1-2 gives the full variable domain: DAMVIQNPRYQVTQFGKPVTLSCSQTLNHNVMYWYQQKSSQAPKLLFHYYDKDFNNEADTPDNFQSRRPNTSFCFLDIRSPGLGDTAMYLCATSRTGGYGYTFGSGTRLTVV.